A selection of T cell receptor beta chains follows, all from one sample in a study of early T cells in non-severe SARS-CoV-2 infection. TCRdb re-called the 5' RACE reads with MiXCR, one entry per CDR3 protein. The sample lists some 70,000 distinct CDR3 sequences, about 9.4% occurring once. The sample consisted of whole blood. These receptors were taken from an adult who was a healthcare worker with PCR-confirmed SARS-CoV-2 infection or an uninfected control (not recorded which). Each CDR3 is given without its conserved first and last residue. The order of the fields is J gene, V gene, CDR3 protein.

>TRBJ2-7|TRBV29-1
SVRTPKDSSYEQY
>TRBJ2-7|TRBV18
ASSRLSSGLTYEQY
>TRBJ2-3|TRBV30
AWSGDRLTDTQY
>TRBJ1-5|TRBV5-1
ASSLQEEDGPGDQPQH
>TRBJ2-7|TRBV5-1
ASSWPGQGAYEQY
>TRBJ1-1|TRBV7-9
ASSLAPGPEAF
>TRBJ2-1|TRBV11-2
ASSSSGLGYYNEQF
>TRBJ2-3|TRBV28
ASKPPLRGSITDTQY
>TRBJ1-2|TRBV11-2
ASSSSQKPYGYT
>TRBJ2-3|TRBV7-2
ASSYRLDTQY
>TRBJ2-1|TRBV5-1
ASSLLQGAFNEQF
>TRBJ2-7|TRBV6-6
ASSYVRGTGPSEQY
>TRBJ2-7|TRBV5-4
ASSLAGQIYEQY
>TRBJ2-2|TRBV29-1
SVQGAGELF
>TRBJ1-1|TRBV29-1
SVERGGTEAF
>TRBJ2-1|TRBV20-1
LWTLSYNEQF
>TRBJ2-3|TRBV6-1
ASSGGPPDTQY
>TRBJ2-1|TRBV25-1
ATAGDSNEQF
>TRBJ2-1|TRBV7-9
ASSPTLSGQYNEQF
>TRBJ1-2|TRBV5-5
ASSSDGTYGYT
>TRBJ1-4|TRBV6-2/TRBV6-3
ASSYRGHNSPQARGEKLF
>TRBJ2-3|TRBV19
ASSGGGGRRTDTQY
>TRBJ1-1|TRBV7-6
ASSLGLPDRENTEAF
>TRBJ2-4|TRBV12-3/TRBV12-4
ASTSSAKNIQY
>TRBJ2-3|TRBV20-1
SARDSVDRVGTDTQY
>TRBJ1-6|TRBV3-2
ASSQGGLADSPLH
>TRBJ1-6|TRBV21-1
ASSKVSQGASLSLNSPLH